A single sample gave rise to the 13 T cell receptor beta chains below, sequenced in a study of shared clonotypes between healthy human individuals. Assay: immunoSEQ multiplex PCR; the TCRdb copy retains only in-frame clones and omits some. The sample includes some 500,000 clones, less than 96% seen only once; the top ten take roughly 0.06%. The sequencing sample was made of naive CD4+ T cells sorted from blood. Subset indicated: CD45RA+ positively selected. The receptors derive from a woman aged 25 to 45 in good health.

The CDR3 DNA reads as TGTGCCAGCAACACAGGGACAGCTAGCAATCAGCCCCAGCATTTT. Protein: CASNTGTASNQPQHF. The chain employs TRBV28 and TRBJ1-5; 7 bases match TRBD1. V shed 7 bases and J 0 bases; nucleotides not matched to a gene: 6. This CDR3 has 15 amino acids. Germline-derived CDR1 and CDR2 are MDHEN and SYDVKM.

This clone was detected only once. The chain carries TRBV28 and TRBJ2-2; unclear D gene. Germline CDR1 is MDHEN and CDR2 is SYDVKM. CDR3 length equals 12 residues. Trimming took off 5 bases at V and 5 bases at J, with 6 bases between the two ends. This chain's CDR3 is CASSRVTGELFF. The CDR3 nucleotides read TGTGCCAGCAGTCGGGTAACCGGGGAGCTGTTTTTT.

The rearrangement uses TRBV25-1 and TRBJ1-1; possible D gene TRBD1, 5 bases. Trimming cost V 1 base and J 11 bases, with 11 bases left between them. The germline V gene encodes CDR1 MGHDK and CDR2 SYGVNS. The CDR3 extends over 12 amino acids. Written as DNA, the CDR3 is TGTGCCAGCAGTGAATCTTGGGGCGAGGCTTTCTTT. It yields the protein CASSESWGEAFF.

The V and J genes are TRBV7-9 and TRBJ2-5; 12 bases are shared with TRBD2. Germline CDR1 is SEHNR and CDR2 is FQNEAQ (reference sequence). The CDR3 runs 16 residues. The trim removed 4 bases at V and 4 bases at J, leaving 7 bases unmatched. The CDR3 loop reads CASSSTSGSLGETQYF. CDR3 coding DNA: TGTGCCAGCAGCTCGACTAGCGGGAGTTTAGGAGAGACCCAGTACTTC. Using reference TRBV7-9 and TRBJ2-5 for the parts outside the CDR3, the full variable domain is DTGVSQNPRHKITKRGQNVTFRCDPISEHNRLYWYRQTLGQGPEFLTYFQNEAQLEKSRLLSDRFSAERPKGSFSTLEIQRTEQGDSAMYLCASSSTSGSLGETQYFGPGTRLLVL.

The chain carries TRBV19 and TRBJ2-7, with a possible D match to TRBD1 (5 bases). V dropped 4 bases and J dropped 8 bases, with 12 bases sitting between them. This CDR3 has 12 residues. CDR1 and CDR2 (germline): LNHDA, SQIVND (reference sequence). The CDR3 nucleotides are TGTGCCAGTAGTACAACAGGATCCAAGCAGTACTTC. The encoded protein is CASSTTGSKQYF.

This clone has only one observation. The chain joins TRBV28 to TRBJ2-5; 10 bases are shared with TRBD1. J was trimmed by 3 bases and V by 5 bases; bases with no gene match: 9. This CDR3 region has 16 residues. Germline CDR1 and CDR2: MDHEN and SYDVKM. The CDR3 loop reads CASSRFSGTGEETQYF. CDR3 bases: TGTGCCAGCAGTCGCTTCTCCGGGACAGGGGAAGAGACCCAGTACTTC. The entire variable domain, with the rest obtained from reference TRBV28 and TRBJ2-5, is as follows: DVKVTQSSRYLVKRTGEKVFLECVQDMDHENMFWYRQDPGLGLRLIYFSYDVKMKEKGDIPEGYSVSREKKERFSLILESASTNQTSMYLCASSRFSGTGEETQYFGPGTRLLVL.

The gene calls are TRBV5-4 and TRBJ1-2; perhaps TRBD1 as D (5 bases). The CDR3 has 15 amino acids. Germline lookup yields CDR1 SGHNT and CDR2 YYREEE (reference sequence). V dropped 0 bases and J dropped 5 bases, with 14 bases sitting between them. The CDR3 spells CASSLVGQGEYGYTF. The CDR3, as DNA: TGTGCCAGCAGCTTGGTTGGGCAGGGAGAATATGGCTACACCTTC.

The chain employs TRBV21-1 and TRBJ2-1; the table's D call of TRBD2 was not tested on the DNA. TRBV21-1 is noted as a pseudogene. The CDR3 runs 14 residues. The CDR3 DNA reads TGTGCCAGCAGGAGGACTAGCGGGAGCAATGAGCAGTTCTTC. Its protein is CASRRTSGSNEQFF.

This chain uses TRBV5-1 with TRBJ2-3; D not resolved. The germline V gene encodes CDR1 SGHRS and CDR2 YFSETQ. Between the trimmed V and J ends, which lost 4 bases and 2 bases, there was a span of 8 bases. The CDR3 runs 13 residues. The CDR3 DNA follows: TGCGCCAGCAGCCCTGACAACACAGATACGCAGTATTTT. The encoded protein is CASSPDNTDTQYF.

CDR3 sequence (DNA): TGTGCCAGCAGTTACTCGAACCGGGGGCTAGAGACCCAGTACTTC. It codes for CASSYSNRGLETQYF. The chain joins TRBV6-5 to TRBJ2-5; D may correspond to TRBD1 or TRBD2 (6 bases each). Germline-derived CDR1 and CDR2 are MNHEY and SVGAGI. V dropped 0 bases and J dropped 4 bases, with 12 bases sitting between them. The CDR3 totals 15 residues.

This clone was counted once. The CDR3 DNA sequence: TGTGCCAGCAGTGATGACAGGGGCTACGAGCAGTACTTC. Its protein is CASSDDRGYEQYF. The J gene is TRBJ2-7, the V gene TRBV2, with 8 bases identical to TRBD1. This CDR3 is built from 13 residues. Unmatched junction bases numbered 1, after V lost 3 bases and J lost 3 bases. The germline V gene has CDR1 SNHLY and CDR2 FYNNEI.

The chain has TRBV4-1 and TRBJ1-3; the D is unclear. This CDR3 is built from 16 residues. CDR1 MGHRA and CDR2 YSYEKL come from the germline V gene. Trimming removed 2 bases from V and 0 bases from J, with 11 bases in between. The CDR3 nucleotides are TGCGCCAGCAGCCAATTCCACGGTGTCTCTGGAAACACCATATATTTT. It specifies CASSQFHGVSGNTIYF.

The V gene is TRBV28, the J gene TRBJ1-1; 12 positions agree with TRBD1. Germline V gene sequence: CDR1 MDHEN, CDR2 SYDVKM. The trim removed 4 bases at V and 6 bases at J, leaving 15 bases unmatched. The CDR3 is 18 residues long. CDR3 sequence reads: CASSSSAGTGGMSAEAFF. For the CDR3, the DNA is TGTGCCAGCAGTTCCTCCGCCGGGACAGGGGGCATGAGCGCTGAAGCTTTCTTT.